This T cell receptor beta chain comes out of a study of cytomegalovirus exposure and HLA in healthy donors. PCR primers comprised 60 Vbeta and 13 Jbeta primers. The table came from immunoSEQ multiplex PCR; TCRdb's copy has only in-frame clones and leaves some out. The specimen's table records some 120,000 clones. The material sequenced was PBMCs. This sequence originates from a man between 18 and 35 years old in good health and CMV-seronegative.

The CDR3 DNA reads as TGTGCCAGTAGCTTATGGTCCCCCGCGGAAGCTTTCTTT. Residues: CASSLWSPAEAFF. V and J are TRBV19 and TRBJ1-1; D is uncertain. The V and J ends lost 6 bases and 8 bases respectively, with 16 bases between them. Germline loops: CDR1 LNHDA, CDR2 SQIVND (reference sequence). The CDR3 has 13 amino acids.